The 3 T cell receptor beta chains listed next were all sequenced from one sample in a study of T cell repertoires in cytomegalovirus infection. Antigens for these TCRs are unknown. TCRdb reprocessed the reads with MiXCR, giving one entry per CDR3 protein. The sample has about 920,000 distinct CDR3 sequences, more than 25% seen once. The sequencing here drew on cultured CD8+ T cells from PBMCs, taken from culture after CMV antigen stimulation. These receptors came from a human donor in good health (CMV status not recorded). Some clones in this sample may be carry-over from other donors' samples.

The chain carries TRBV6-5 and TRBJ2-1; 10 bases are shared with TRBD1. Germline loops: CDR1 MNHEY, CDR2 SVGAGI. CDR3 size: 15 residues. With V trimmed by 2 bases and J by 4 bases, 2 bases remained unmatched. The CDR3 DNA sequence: TGTGCCAGCAGTTACACGGACAGGGGGTACAATGAGCAGTTCTTC. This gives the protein CASSYTDRGYNEQFF.

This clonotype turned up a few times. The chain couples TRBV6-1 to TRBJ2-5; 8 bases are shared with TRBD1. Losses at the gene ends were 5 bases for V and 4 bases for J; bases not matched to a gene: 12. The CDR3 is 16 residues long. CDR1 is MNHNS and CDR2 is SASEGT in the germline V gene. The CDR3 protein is CASSPPSGTGRETQYF. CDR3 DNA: TGTGCCAGCAGTCCTCCTTCCGGGACAGGAAGAGAGACCCAGTACTTC.

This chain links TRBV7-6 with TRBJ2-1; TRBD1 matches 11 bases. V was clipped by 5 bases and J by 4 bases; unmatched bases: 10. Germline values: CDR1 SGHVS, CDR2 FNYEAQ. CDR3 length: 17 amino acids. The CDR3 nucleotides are TGTGCCAGCAGCCAAGGACAGGGGGCAAATTTTTACAATGAGCAGTTCTTC. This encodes CASSQGQGANFYNEQFF.